The 12 T cell receptor beta chains given below trace back to one sample, sequenced in a study of shared clonotypes between healthy human individuals. Clones were read by immunoSEQ multiplex PCR, and TCRdb kept only the in-frame ones, dropping some. Found here are some 1,100,000 clones, 75% to 85% of them singletons; the top ten hold around 0.47%. The sequencing sample was made of memory CD4+ T cells from PBMCs. Subset described: CD45RA-negative fraction. The receptors shown here come from a man aged 18 to 29 in good health. Some clones in this sample may be carry-over from other donors' samples.

The sample holds many counts of this clone. V is TRBV28 and J is TRBJ2-3; D is unclear. The length of the CDR3 is 15 residues. The germline V gene encodes CDR1 MDHEN and CDR2 SYDVKM. The V and J ends lost 5 bases and 4 bases respectively, with 16 bases between them. CDR3 loop: CASSMGGEVADTQYF. Written as DNA, the CDR3 is TGTGCCAGCAGTATGGGTGGAGAGGTGGCAGATACGCAGTATTTT.

This sequence joins TRBV5-1 and TRBJ1-1; D not resolved. This CDR3 spans 14 amino acids. Germline CDR1 SGHRS, CDR2 YFSETQ. V was pared by 2 bases and J by 3 bases, with 11 bases between. Here the CDR3 DNA reads TGCGCCAGCAGCTTCGTCATGTGGGACACTGAAGCTTTCTTT. Translated: CASSFVMWDTEAFF.

This chain links TRBV14 with TRBJ2-2, with no clear D. The CDR3 contains 14 residues. Trimming removed 1 base at V and 5 bases at J, with 8 bases between. Germline V gene sequence: CDR1 SGHDN, CDR2 FVKESK. CDR3 bases: TGTGCCAGCAGCCAAGCTGCACTAACCGGGGAGCTGTTTTTT. Translation gives CASSQAALTGELFF.

The chain combines TRBV28 with TRBJ2-7; D is possibly TRBD1 (5 bases). CDR1 is MDHEN, CDR2 SYDVKM, per germline. CDR3 size: 14 residues. Trimming took off 6 bases at V and 8 bases at J, with 20 bases between the two ends. CDR3 sequence: CASSPSWGLRQQYF. In DNA form, the CDR3 reads TGTGCCAGCAGCCCCTCTTGGGGCCTCCGGCAGCAGTACTTC. The full variable domain, rest sourced from reference TRBV28 and TRBJ2-7, is DVKVTQSSRYLVKRTGEKVFLECVQDMDHENMFWYRQDPGLGLRLIYFSYDVKMKEKGDIPEGYSVSREKKERFSLILESASTNQTSMYLCASSPSWGLRQQYFGPGTRLTVT.

V is TRBV7-2 and J is TRBJ1-5, with D possibly being TRBD1 (6 bases). The CDR3 spans 15 residues. Germline assignment: CDR1 SGHTA and CDR2 FQGNSA. Between the trimmed V and J ends, which lost 5 bases and 6 bases, there was a span of 17 bases. As DNA, the CDR3 is TGTGCCAGCAGCAGCACACAGGGTTTCGGTCAGCCCCAGCATTTT. Translating gives CASSSTQGFGQPQHF.

Comment on this clone: Other DNA sequences in the same sample also yield this CDR3. The rearrangement uses TRBV29-1 and TRBJ1-2; TRBD1 aligns across 8 bases. V shed 4 bases and J 8 bases; nucleotides not matched to a gene: 3. Germline CDR1 reads SQVTM; CDR2 reads ANQGSEA. The CDR3 contains 11 residues. The chain's CDR3 is CSVGTGNGYTF. The CDR3 nucleotides are TGCAGCGTTGGGACAGGGAACGGCTACACCTTC.

This clone was detected a few times. The chain couples TRBV5-1 to TRBJ2-1; TRBD2 agrees at 7 bases. CDR3 length: 15 residues. V trimming: 4 bases; J trimming: 3 bases; junction bases outside the gene matches: 7. Germline V gene sequence: CDR1 SGHRS, CDR2 YFSETQ. The DNA for the CDR3 is TGCGCCAGCAGCCCCCGGGACTACTTCTACAATGAGCAGTTCTTC. Amino acid sequence: CASSPRDYFYNEQFF.

The chain has TRBV27 and TRBJ2-1; 7 nucleotides agree with TRBD2. The CDR3 extends over 13 amino acids. Germline trimming cut 8 bases from V and 6 bases from J; bases unmatched to any gene: 7. Germline V gives CDR1 MNHEY, CDR2 SMNVEV (reference sequence). CDR3 loop: CASQRLAFNEQFF. For the CDR3, the DNA is TGTGCCAGCCAGCGACTAGCATTCAATGAGCAGTTCTTC.

V is TRBV27 and J is TRBJ1-2; TRBD1 might be the D (5 bases). The V gene's germline CDR1 is MNHEY and CDR2 SMNVEV (reference sequence). Trimming removed 7 bases at V and 5 bases at J, with 20 bases between. This CDR3 comprises 15 residues. The CDR3 DNA follows: TGTGCCAGCACCCCCGGGTGGGGGTCAGGGTATGGCTACACCTTC. Its protein is CASTPGWGSGYGYTF.

This sequence joins TRBV11-1 and TRBJ2-3, with 11 bases fitting TRBD2. The CDR3 has 16 amino acids. V shed 8 bases, J shed 0 bases, and the junction held 7 bases outside the gene matches. Germline V lookup: CDR1 SGHAT, CDR2 FQDESV (reference sequence). CDR3 coding DNA: TGTGCCAGCCAAAAAACTAGCGGGAGTAGCACAGATACGCAGTATTTT. The encoded protein is CASQKTSGSSTDTQYF.

To note about this clone: Since a much larger clone is just one base distant, this may be a read error. Additional DNA sequences in this sample encode the identical CDR3. The rearrangement links TRBV20-1 to TRBJ2-5; no definite D call. The CDR3 totals 10 residues. Trimming took off 5 bases at V and 2 bases at J, with 3 bases between the two ends. Germline V gene lookup returns CDR1 DFQATT and CDR2 SNEGSKA (reference sequence). CDR3 sequence (DNA): TGCAGTGCTGTACAAGAGACCCAGTACTTC. Amino acid sequence: CSAVQETQYF.

This clone was picked up a small number of times. The V and J genes are TRBV2 and TRBJ1-2, with D perhaps TRBD1 (5 bases). The germline gives CDR1 SNHLY, CDR2 FYNNEI. The CDR3 is 12 residues long. V was cut by 6 bases and J by 4 bases, with 9 bases left in between. The chain's CDR3 is CASRKGSYGYTF. CDR3 bases: TGTGCCAGCAGAAAGGGGAGCTATGGCTACACCTTC.